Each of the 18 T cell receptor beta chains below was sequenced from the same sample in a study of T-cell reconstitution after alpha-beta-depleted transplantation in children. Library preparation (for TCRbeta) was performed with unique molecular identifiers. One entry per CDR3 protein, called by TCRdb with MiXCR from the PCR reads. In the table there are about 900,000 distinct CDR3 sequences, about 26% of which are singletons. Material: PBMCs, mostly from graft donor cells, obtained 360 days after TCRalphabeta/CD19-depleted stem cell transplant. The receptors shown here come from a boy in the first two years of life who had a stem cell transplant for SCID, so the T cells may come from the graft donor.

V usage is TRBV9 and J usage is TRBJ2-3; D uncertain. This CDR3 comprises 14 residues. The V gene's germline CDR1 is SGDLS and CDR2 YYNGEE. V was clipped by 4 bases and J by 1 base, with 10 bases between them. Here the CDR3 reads CASSPRAGTDTQYF. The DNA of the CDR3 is TGTGCCAGCAGCCCCCGGGCCGGCACAGATACGCAGTATTTT.

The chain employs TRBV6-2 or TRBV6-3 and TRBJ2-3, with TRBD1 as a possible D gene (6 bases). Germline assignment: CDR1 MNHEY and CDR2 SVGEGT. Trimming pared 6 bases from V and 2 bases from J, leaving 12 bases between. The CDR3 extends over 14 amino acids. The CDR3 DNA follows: TGTGCCAGCAGCCCAGGACAGTTCACAGATACGCAGTATTTT. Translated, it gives CASSPGQFTDTQYF.

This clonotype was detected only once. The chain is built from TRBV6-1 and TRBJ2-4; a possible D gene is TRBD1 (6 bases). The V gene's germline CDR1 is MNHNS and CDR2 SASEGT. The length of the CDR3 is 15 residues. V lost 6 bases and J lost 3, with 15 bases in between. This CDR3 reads CASSFKTGLKNIQYF. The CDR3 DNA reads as TGTGCCAGCAGCTTTAAAACAGGGCTCAAAAACATTCAGTACTTC.

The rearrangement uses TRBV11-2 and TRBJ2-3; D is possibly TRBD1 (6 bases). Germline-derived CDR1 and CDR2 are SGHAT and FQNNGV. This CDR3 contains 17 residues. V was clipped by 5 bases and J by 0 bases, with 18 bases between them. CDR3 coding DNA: TGTGCCAGCAGCCCCCGAACAGGGCCTACTAGCACAGATACGCAGTATTTT. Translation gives CASSPRTGPTSTDTQYF.

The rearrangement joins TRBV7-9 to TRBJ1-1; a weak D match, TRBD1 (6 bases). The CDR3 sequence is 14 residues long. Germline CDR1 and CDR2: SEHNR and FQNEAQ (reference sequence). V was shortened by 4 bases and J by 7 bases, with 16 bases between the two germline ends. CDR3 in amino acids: CASSSRTGNFEAFF. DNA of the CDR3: TGTGCCAGCAGCTCCCGAACAGGGAACTTTGAAGCTTTCTTT.

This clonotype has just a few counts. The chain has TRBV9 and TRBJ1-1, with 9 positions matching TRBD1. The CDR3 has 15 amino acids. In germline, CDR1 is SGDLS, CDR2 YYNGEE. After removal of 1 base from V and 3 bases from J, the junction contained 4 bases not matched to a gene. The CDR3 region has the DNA TGTGCCAGCAGCGTAACTCGGACAGGGGACACTGAAGCTTTCTTT. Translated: CASSVTRTGDTEAFF. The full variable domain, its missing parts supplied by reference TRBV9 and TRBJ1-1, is DSGVTQTPKHLITATGQRVTLRCSPRSGDLSVYWYQQSLDQGLQFLIQYYNGEERAKGNILERFSAQQFPDLHSELNLSSLELGDSALYFCASSVTRTGDTEAFFGQGTRLTVV.

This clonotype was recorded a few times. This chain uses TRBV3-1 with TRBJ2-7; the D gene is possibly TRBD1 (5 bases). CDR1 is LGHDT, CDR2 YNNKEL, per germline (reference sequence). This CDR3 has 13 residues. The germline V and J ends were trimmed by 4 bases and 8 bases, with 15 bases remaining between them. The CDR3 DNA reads TGTGCCAGCAGCCGTGGGGCGTTGGGTAAGCAGTACTTC. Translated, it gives CASSRGALGKQYF.

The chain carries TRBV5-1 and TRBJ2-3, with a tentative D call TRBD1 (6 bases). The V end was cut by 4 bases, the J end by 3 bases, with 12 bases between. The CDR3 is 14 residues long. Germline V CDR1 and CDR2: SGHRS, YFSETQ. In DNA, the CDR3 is TGCGCCAGCAGCATGTTCCAGGGGACAGATACGCAGTATTTT. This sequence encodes CASSMFQGTDTQYF.

The CDR3: CASSPGDSPYEQYF. The CDR3 region has the DNA TGTGCCAGCAGCCCGGGGGACAGTCCCTACGAGCAGTACTTC. The V and J genes are TRBV5-6 and TRBJ2-7; D might be TRBD1 (7 bases). The CDR3 is 14 amino acids. V shed 4 bases and J shed 2 bases, with 13 bases lying between them. CDR1 and CDR2 from the germline V gene are SGHDT and YYEEEE.

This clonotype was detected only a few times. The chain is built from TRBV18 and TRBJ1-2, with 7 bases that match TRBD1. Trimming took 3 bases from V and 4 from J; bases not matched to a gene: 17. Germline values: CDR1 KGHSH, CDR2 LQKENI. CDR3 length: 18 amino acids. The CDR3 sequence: CASSPIRTGGRYGYGYTF. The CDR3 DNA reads TGTGCCAGCTCACCCATCCGGACAGGCGGGAGGTATGGCTATGGCTACACCTTC.

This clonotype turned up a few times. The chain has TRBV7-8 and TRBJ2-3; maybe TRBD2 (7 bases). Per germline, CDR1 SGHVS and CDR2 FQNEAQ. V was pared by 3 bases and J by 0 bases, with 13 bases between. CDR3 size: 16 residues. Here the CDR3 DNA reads TGTGCCAGCAGCTTGGGCGGGGGCTTTAGCACAGATACGCAGTATTTT. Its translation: CASSLGGGFSTDTQYF. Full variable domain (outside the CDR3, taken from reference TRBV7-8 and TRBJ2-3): GAGVSQSPRYKVAKRGQDVALRCDPISGHVSLFWYQQALGQGPEFLTYFQNEAQLDKSGLPSDRFFAERPEGSVSTLKIQRTQQEDSAVYLCASSLGGGFSTDTQYFGPGTRLTVL.

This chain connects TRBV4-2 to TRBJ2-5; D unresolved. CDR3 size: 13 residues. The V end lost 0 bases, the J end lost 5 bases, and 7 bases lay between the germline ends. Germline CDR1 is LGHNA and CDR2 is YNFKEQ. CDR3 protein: CASSQESYETQYF. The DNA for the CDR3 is TGTGCCAGCAGCCAAGAAAGTTACGAGACCCAGTACTTC.

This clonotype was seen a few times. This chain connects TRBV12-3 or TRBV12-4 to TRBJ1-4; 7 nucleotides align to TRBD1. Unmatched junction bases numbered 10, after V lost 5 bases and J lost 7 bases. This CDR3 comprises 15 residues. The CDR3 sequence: CASSVLTGKVEKLFF. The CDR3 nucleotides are TGTGCCAGCAGTGTACTGACAGGGAAGGTTGAAAAACTGTTTTTT.

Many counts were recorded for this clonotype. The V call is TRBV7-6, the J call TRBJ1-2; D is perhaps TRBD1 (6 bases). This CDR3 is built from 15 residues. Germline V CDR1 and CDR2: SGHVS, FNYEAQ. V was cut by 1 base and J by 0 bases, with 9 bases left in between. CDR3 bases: TGTGCCAGCAGCTTAGGAACAGGGACTAACTATGGCTACACCTTC. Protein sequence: CASSLGTGTNYGYTF.

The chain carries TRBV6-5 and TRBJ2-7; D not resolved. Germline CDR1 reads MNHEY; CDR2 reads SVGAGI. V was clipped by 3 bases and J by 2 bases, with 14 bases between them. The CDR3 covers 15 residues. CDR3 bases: TGTGCCAGCAGTTATTCCATCCCTATCCCCTACGAGCAGTACTTC. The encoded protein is CASSYSIPIPYEQYF.

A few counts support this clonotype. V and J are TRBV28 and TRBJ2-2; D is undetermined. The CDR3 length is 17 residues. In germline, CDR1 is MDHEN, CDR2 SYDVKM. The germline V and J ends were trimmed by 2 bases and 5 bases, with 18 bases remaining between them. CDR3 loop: CASSLIRPPSQTGELFF. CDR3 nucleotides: TGTGCCAGCAGTTTAATCAGACCGCCCTCCCAGACCGGGGAGCTGTTTTTT.

The CDR3 coding sequence is TGTGCCAGCAGCGAGGGACTCGGAGCTAGCACAGATACGCAGTATTTT. It encodes CASSEGLGASTDTQYF. The chain couples TRBV12-3 or TRBV12-4 to TRBJ2-3, with D possibly TRBD2 on 6 matching bases. The CDR3 runs 16 residues. Trimming removed 6 bases at V and 0 bases at J, with 16 bases between.

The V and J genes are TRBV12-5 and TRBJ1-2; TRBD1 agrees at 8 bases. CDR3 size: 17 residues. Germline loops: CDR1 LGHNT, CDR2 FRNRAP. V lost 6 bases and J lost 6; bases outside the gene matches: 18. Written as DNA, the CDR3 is TGTGCTAGTGGCCGCCCTCGGACAGGGAAGATTCCGGATGGCTACACCTTC. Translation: CASGRPRTGKIPDGYTF.